The present TCR beta chain was sequenced within a study of T cells in Graves' hyperthyroidism and ophthalmopathy. Overall study results and limits: Blood also held most thyroid clonotypes expanded beyond 0.001. A median about 6.2 months before onset, the model predicted ophthalmopathy.

The length of the CDR3 is 15 residues. V was pared by 6 bases and J by 1 base, with 14 bases between. Germline assignment: CDR1 SGHAT and CDR2 FQNNGV. This clonotype showed up many times. Its cognate antigen is unknown. Template material for amplifying TCR beta CDR3 regions consisted of RNA transcripts. During a first-round RT-PCR of the TCR CDR3, the HTBI primer set was used. Via MiXCR, TCRdb re-called the multiplex PCR reads, giving one row per CDR3 protein. The sample gives fewer than 600,000 distinct CDR3 sequences, 14% of which show up once; 15% to 20% is in the top ten. Over 18 months, lack of ophthalmopathy progression marked Graves' hyperthyroidism as stable.

The chain links TRBV11-2 to TRBJ2-3; the D gene is possibly TRBD1 (6 bases). The sequencing sample was made of blood. The sequence came from a woman aged 18-30 years with Graves' hyperthyroidism. The CDR3 nucleotides read TGTGCCAGCAGTTGGACCAGGGGTGGCACAGATACGCAGTATTTT. It codes for CASSWTRGGTDTQYF.